This entry concerns a single T cell receptor beta chain. The target antigen is unknown. Genes and germline come from the mouse. This entry belongs to a study of CD8+ T cells in alopecia areata. For the study at large: Donor skin was harvested from 6-12-month-old C3H/HeJ mice with spontaneous alopecia and grafted onto roughly 7-11-week-old female C3H/HeJ recipients. Overall study findings and caveats: Clonality was higher in lesional than normal scalp, especially in alopecia totalis/universalis.

Extraction and reverse transcription of RNA yielded cDNA as the sequencing template. Profiled with immunoSEQ multiplex PCR; TCRdb holds only in-frame clones, not every one. This sample carries around 300,000 clones, none of them present only once. Researchers sorted pooled cutaneous lymph node cells on the basis of CD4, CD8alpha, NKG2D, NKG2ACE and other markers. This receptor was obtained from a C3H/HeJ mouse with alopecia areata. This strain has MHC haplotype H2-k. Sequenced material: CD4+ T cells sorted from a lymph node.

The CDR3 DNA, read in part, is TGTGCTAGCAGTAGCCGGACAACAAACTCC. This translates into CASSSRTTNS. The full-length CDR3 reads as CASSSRTTNSDYTF. V usage is TRBV17 and J usage is TRBJ1-2, with D maybe TRBD1 (5 bases). With the read ending 4 residues before the CDR3 end, the germline J gene is used to fill in that end. Germline-derived CDR1 and CDR2 are MNHDT and YYDKIL. This CDR3 contains 14 residues. V shed 3 bases and J shed 0 bases, with 8 bases lying between them.